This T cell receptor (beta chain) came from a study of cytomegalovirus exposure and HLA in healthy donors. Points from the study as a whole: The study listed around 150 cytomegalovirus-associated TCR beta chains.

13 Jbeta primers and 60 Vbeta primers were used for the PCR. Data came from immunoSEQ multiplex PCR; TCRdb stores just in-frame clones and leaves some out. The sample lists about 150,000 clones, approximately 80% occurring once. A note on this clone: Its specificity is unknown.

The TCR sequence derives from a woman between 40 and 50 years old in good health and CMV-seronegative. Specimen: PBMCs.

CDR3 sequence (DNA): TGTGCCAGCAGCTTAGGCAGGGGGGATGGCTACACCTTC. It codes for CASSLGRGDGYTF. The chain couples TRBV11-2 to TRBJ1-2; TRBD1 matches at 7 bases. From germline, CDR1 is SGHAT and CDR2 FQNNGV. CDR3 length: 13 amino acids. After removal of 1 base from V and 6 bases from J, the junction contained 2 bases not matched to a gene.